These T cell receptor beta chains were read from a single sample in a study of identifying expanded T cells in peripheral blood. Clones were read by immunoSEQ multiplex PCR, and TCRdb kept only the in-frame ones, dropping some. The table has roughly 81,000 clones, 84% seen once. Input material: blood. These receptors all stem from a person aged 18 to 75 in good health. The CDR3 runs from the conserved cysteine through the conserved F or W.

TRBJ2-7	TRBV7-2	CASSQPPGQGPYEQYF
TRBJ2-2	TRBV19	CASSPPTGSPTGELFF
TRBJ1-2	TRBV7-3	CASSTRQENYGYTF
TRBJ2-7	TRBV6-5	CASQPGTGDREQYF
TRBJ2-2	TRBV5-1	CASSLFFLDTGELFF
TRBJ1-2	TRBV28	CASSYGGDYGYTF
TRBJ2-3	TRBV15	CATSTPSTDTQYF
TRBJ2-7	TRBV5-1	CASNKPGQSYEQYF
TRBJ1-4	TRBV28	CASSLATTNEKLFF
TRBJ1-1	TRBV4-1	CASSQSDGLRLAEAFF
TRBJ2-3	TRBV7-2	CASSPQGSTQYF
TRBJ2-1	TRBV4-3	CASSQMGFPPLF
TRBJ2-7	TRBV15	CATSRDPGPNEQYF
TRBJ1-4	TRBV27	CASTQTGGHEKLFF
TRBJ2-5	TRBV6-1	CASSEVQVPGLAGMETQYF
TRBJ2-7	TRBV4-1	CASSLQLGGYEQYF
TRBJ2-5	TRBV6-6	CASSYPGGGEETQYF
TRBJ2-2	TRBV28	CASSRTSAAGELFF
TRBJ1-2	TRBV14	CASSHRRDSRYGYTF
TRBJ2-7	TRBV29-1	CSVEDILGVFSYEQYF
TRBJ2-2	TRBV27	CASTLTSGIGGELFF
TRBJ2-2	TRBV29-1	CSVGLRTGEYAGELFF
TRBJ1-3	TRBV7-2	CASSSPGGGSGNTIYF
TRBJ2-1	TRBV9	CASSAALTDNEQFF
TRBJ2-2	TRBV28	CASSLVAGRGDTGELFF
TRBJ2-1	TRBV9	CASSPPWASGGSSYNEQFF
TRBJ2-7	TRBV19	CASSSRPPYEQYF
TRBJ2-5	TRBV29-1	CSVEHRRAEETQYF
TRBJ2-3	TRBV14	CASSQTGTGGQYF
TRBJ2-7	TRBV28	CASSPPQGPPYEQYF
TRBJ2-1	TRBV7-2	CASSSQAGAVNEQFF
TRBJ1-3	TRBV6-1	CASGVKGNTIYF
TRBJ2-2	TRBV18	CASSPSAETTGELFF
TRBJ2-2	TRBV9	CASSPRTGENTGELFF
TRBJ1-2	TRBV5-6	CASSLVFLNPGLEYGYTF
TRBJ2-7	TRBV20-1	CSARASYEQYF
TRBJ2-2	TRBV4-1	CASRLLAGGPNGELFF
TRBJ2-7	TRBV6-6	CASKWIHEQYF
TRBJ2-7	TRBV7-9	CASSSGTLSYEQYF
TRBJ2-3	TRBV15	CATSREKLAVTDTQYF